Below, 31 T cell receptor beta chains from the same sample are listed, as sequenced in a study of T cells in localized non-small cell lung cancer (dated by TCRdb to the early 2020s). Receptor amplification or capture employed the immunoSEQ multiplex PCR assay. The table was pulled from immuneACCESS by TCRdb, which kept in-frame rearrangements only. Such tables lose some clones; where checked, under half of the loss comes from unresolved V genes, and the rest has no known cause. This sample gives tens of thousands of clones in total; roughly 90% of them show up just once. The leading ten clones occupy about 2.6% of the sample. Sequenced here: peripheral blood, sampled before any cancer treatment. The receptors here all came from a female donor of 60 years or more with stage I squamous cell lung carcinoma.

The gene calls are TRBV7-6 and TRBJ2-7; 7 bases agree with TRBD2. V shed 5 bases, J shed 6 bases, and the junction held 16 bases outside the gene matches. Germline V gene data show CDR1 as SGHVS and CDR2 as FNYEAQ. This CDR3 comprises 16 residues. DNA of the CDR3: TGTGCCAGCAGCCGGGGGGACTGGCGGGAAAGAGGCGAGCAGTACTTC. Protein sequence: CASSRGDWRERGEQYF.

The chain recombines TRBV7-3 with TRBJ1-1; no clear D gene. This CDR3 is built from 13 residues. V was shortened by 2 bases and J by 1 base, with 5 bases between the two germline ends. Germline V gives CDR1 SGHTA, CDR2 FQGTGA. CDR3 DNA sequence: TGTGCCAGCAGCTTACAAGGGAACACTGAAGCTTTCTTT. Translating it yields CASSLQGNTEAFF.

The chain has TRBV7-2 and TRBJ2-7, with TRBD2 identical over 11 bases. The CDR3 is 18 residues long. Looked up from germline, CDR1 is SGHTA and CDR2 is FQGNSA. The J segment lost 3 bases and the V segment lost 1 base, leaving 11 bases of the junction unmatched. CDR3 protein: CASSLEGSGRAYIYEQYF. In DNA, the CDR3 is TGTGCCAGCAGCTTAGAGGGTAGCGGGAGGGCCTACATCTACGAGCAGTACTTC.

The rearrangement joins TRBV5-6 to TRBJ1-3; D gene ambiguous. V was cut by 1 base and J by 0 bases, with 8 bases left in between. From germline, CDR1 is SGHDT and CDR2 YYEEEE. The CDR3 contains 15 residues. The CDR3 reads CASSLRASSGNTIYF. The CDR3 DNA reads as TGTGCCAGCAGCTTGCGGGCATCCTCTGGAAACACCATATATTTT.

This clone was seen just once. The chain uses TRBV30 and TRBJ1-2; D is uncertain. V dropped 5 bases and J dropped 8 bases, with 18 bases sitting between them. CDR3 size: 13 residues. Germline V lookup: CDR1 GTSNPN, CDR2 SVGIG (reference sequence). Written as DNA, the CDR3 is TGTGCCTGGCCTGAGGCCAGGCGCAGGGGCTACACCTTC. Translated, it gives CAWPEARRRGYTF.

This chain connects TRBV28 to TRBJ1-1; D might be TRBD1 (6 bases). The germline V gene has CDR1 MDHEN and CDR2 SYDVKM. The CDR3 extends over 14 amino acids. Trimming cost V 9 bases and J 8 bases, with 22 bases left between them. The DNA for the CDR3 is TGTGCCAGTGATTACCGACAGGACAAAGGGGAAGCTTTCTTT. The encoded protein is CASDYRQDKGEAFF.

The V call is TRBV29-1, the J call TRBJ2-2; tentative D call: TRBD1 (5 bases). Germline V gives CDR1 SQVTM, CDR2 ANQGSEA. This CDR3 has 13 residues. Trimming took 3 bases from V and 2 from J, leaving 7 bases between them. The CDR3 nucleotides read TGCAGCGTTGACAGGGCAAACACCGGGGAGCTGTTTTTT. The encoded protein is CSVDRANTGELFF.

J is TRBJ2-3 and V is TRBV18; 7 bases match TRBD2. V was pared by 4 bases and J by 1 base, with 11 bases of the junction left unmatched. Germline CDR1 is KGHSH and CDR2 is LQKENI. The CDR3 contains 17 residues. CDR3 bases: TGTGCCAGCTCACAGCTTCCGCTAGCGGTAGGCACAGATACGCAGTATTTT. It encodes CASSQLPLAVGTDTQYF.

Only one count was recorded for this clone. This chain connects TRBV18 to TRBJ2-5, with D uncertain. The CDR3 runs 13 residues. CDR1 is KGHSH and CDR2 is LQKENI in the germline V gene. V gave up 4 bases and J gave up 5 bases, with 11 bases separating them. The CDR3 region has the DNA TGTGCCAGCTCACAAAAGGGTACCGAGACCCAGTACTTC. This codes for CASSQKGTETQYF.

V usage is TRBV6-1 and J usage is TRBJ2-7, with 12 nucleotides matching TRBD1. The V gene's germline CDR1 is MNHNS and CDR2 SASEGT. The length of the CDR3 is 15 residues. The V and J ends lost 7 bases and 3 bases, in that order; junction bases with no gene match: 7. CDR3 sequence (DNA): TGTGCCAGCATGATCCGGGACAGGGGGCGCTACGAGCAGTACTTC. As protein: CASMIRDRGRYEQYF.

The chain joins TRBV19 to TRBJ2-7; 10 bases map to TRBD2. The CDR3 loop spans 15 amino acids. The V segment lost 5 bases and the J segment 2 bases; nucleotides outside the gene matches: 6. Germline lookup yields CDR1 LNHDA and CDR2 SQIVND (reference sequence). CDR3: CASSPLAGGAYEQYF. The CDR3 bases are TGTGCCAGTAGTCCTTTAGCGGGAGGAGCCTACGAGCAGTACTTC. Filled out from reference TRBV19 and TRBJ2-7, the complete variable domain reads DGGITQSPKYLFRKEGQNVTLSCEQNLNHDAMYWYRQDPGQGLRLIYYSQIVNDFQKGDIAEGYSVSREKKESFPLTVTSAQKNPTAFYLCASSPLAGGAYEQYFGPGTRLTVT.

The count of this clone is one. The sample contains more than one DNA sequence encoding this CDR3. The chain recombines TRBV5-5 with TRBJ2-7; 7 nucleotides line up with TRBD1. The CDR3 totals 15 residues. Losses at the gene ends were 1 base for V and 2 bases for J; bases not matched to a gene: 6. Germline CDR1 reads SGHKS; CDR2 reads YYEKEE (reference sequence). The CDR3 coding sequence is TGTGCCAGCAGCTTGTCGAGGGACAGACCCTACGAGCAGTACTTC. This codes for CASSLSRDRPYEQYF.

The CDR3 sequence is CASSRAPGTFEAFF. The CDR3 DNA reads TGTGCCAGCAGCAGAGCCCCCGGGACCTTCGAAGCTTTCTTT. This chain links TRBV5-6 with TRBJ1-1; the D gene is possibly TRBD1 (5 bases). Per germline, CDR1 SGHDT and CDR2 YYEEEE. V lost 4 bases and J 8 bases, leaving 18 bases between the germline ends. The CDR3 has 14 amino acids.

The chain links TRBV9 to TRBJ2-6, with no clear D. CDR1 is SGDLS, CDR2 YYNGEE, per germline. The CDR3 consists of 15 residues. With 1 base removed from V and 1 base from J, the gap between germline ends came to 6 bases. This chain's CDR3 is CASSVFGSGANVLTF. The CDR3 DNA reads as TGTGCCAGCAGCGTATTCGGGTCTGGGGCCAACGTCCTGACTTTC.

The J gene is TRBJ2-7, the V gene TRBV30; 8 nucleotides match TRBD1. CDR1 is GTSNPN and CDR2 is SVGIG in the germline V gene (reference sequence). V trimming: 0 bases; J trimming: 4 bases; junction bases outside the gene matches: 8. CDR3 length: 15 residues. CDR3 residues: CAWSVRGQGPYEQYF. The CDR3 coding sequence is TGTGCCTGGAGTGTAAGAGGACAGGGCCCATACGAGCAGTACTTC.

CDR3 sequence: CASSSRGTGTQYF. The CDR3 DNA is TGTGCCAGCAGCTCGAGGGGGACTGGTACGCAGTATTTT. This rearrangement joins TRBV7-2 to TRBJ2-3; possibly TRBD1 or TRBD2 for D (6 bases each). Trimming cost V 4 bases and J 8 bases, with 13 bases left between them. The CDR3 consists of 13 residues. Germline CDR1 is SGHTA and CDR2 is FQGNSA.

CDR3 nucleotide sequence: TGTGCCAGCAGCTTATCTCCAGGGCAGGGCTTGAATGGCTACACCTTC. Encoded protein: CASSLSPGQGLNGYTF. The chain links TRBV7-2 to TRBJ1-2; weak D call: TRBD1 (5 bases). This CDR3 has 16 residues. Trimming took 2 bases from V and 6 from J, leaving 19 bases between them. Germline CDR1 is SGHTA and CDR2 is FQGNSA.

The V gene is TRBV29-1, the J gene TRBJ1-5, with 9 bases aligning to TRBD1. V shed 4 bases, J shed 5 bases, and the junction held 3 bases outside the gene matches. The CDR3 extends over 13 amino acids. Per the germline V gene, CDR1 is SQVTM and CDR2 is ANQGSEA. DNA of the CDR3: TGCAGCGTTGCAGGGGACAGGGATCAGCCCCAGCATTTT. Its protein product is CSVAGDRDQPQHF. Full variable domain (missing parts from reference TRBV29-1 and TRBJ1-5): SAVISQKPSRDICQRGTSLTIQCQVDSQVTMMFWYRQQPGQSLTLIATANQGSEATYESGFVIDKFPISRPNLTFSTLTVSNMSPEDSSIYLCSVAGDRDQPQHFGDGTRLSIL.

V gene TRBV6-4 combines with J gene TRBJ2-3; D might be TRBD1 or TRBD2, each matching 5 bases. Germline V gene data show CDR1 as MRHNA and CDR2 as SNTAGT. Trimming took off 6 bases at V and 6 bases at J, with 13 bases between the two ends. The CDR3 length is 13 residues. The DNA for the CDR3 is TGTGCCAGCAGGTCCGATTGGGGGGATACGCAGTATTTT. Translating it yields CASRSDWGDTQYF.

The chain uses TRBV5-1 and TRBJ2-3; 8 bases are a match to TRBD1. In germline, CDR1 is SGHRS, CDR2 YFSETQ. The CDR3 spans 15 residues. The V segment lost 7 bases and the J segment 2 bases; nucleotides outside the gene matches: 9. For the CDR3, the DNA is TGCGCCAGCCACCTGACGGGACAGGTCACAGATACGCAGTATTTT. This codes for CASHLTGQVTDTQYF.

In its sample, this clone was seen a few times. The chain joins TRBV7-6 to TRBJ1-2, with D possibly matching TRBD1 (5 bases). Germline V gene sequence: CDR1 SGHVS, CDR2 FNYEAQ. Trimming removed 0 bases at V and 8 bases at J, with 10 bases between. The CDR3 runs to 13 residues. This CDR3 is CASSLAGVEGYTF. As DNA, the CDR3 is TGTGCCAGCAGCTTAGCGGGGGTAGAAGGCTACACCTTC.

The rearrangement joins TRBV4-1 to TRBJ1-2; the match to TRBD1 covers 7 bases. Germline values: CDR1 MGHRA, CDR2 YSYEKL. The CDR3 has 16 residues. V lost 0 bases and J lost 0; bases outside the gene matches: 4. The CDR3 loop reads CASSQDRQGSNYGYTF. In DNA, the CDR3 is TGCGCCAGCAGCCAAGACAGACAGGGCTCTAACTATGGCTACACCTTC.

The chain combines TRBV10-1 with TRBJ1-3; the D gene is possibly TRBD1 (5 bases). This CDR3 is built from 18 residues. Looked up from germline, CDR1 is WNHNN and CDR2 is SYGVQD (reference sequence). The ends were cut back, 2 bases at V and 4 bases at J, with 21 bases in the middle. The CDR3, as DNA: TGCGCCAGCAGTGAGGAGGCCCACCAGGGTCCTCTCGGAAACACCATATATTTT. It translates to CASSEEAHQGPLGNTIYF.

CDR3 DNA sequence: TGTGCCAGCAGCTTAAGACAGGGCTCCAGCTCAAATGAAAAACTGTTTTTT. This sequence encodes CASSLRQGSSSNEKLFF. This chain uses TRBV7-9 with TRBJ1-4, with 7 bases fitting TRBD1. The CDR3 covers 17 residues. Germline V gene lookup returns CDR1 SEHNR and CDR2 FQNEAQ (reference sequence). V gave up 2 bases and J gave up 5 bases; unmatched junction bases: 11.

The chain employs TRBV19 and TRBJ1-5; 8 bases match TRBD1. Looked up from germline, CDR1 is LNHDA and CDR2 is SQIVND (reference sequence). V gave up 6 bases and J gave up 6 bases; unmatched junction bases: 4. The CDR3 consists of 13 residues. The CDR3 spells CASSGQGGQPQHF. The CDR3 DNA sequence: TGTGCCAGTAGCGGACAGGGCGGTCAGCCCCAGCATTTT.

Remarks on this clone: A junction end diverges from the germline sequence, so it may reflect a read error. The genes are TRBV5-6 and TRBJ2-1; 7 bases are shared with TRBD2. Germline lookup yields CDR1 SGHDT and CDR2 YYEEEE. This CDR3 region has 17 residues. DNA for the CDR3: TGTGCCAGCAGCCCGACACACGACGGGGGGACGAACAAGGAGCAGTTCTTC. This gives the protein CASSPTHDGGTNKEQFF.

The CDR3 spells CASSLTGTRADTQYF. CDR3 DNA sequence: TGCGCCAGCAGCTTGACGGGGACGAGAGCAGATACGCAGTATTTT. The V and J genes are TRBV5-1 and TRBJ2-3, with D perhaps being TRBD1 or TRBD2 (5 bases each). This CDR3 is built from 15 residues. V lost 1 base, J lost 4 bases, and 13 bases lay in between. Germline loops: CDR1 SGHRS, CDR2 YFSETQ.

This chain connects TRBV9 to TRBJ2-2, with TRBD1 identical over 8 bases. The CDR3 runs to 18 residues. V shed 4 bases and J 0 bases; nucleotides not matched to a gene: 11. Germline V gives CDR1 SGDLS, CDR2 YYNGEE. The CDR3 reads CASSSSFPGQANTGELFF. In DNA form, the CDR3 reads TGTGCCAGCAGCTCGAGTTTCCCGGGACAGGCGAACACCGGGGAGCTGTTTTTT.

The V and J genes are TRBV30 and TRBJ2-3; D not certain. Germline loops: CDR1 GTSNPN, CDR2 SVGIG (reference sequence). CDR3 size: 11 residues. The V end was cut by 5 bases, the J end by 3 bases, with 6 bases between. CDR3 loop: CAWERTDTQYF. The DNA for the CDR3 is TGTGCCTGGGAACGTACAGATACGCAGTATTTT.

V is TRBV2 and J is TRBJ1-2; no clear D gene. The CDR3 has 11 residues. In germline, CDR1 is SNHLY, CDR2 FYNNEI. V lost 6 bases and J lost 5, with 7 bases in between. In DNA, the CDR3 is TGTGCCAGCAGCGACTTATATGGCTACACCTTC. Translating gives CASSDLYGYTF.

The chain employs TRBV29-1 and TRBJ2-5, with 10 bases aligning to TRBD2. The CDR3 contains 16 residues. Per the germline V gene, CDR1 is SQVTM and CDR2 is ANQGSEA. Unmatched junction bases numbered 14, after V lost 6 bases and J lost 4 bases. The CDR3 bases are TGCAGCGTAATTCCTAGCGGGAGTATTTTCGGAGAGACCCAGTACTTC. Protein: CSVIPSGSIFGETQYF.